These 9 T cell receptor beta chains share one sample of origin, sequenced in a study of tumor-infiltrating lymphocytes in primary liver carcinoma. A constant-region primer primed TCR beta cDNA synthesis from about 0.45 ug of total RNA. What produced the TCR beta libraries was three nested multiplex PCR rounds using slightly modified ARM-PCR. Both of the initial two PCR rounds ran for around 10 cycles and employed TRBV1-TRBV30 forward primers alongside a C-beta reverse primer. One entry per CDR3 protein, called by TCRdb with MiXCR from the multiplex PCR reads. The repertoire holds roughly 100,000 distinct CDR3 sequences, approximately 78% seen once, with about 20% in the top ten. It was from around 20-30 mg of unsorted bulk tissue that RNA and DNA were co-extracted. Sequenced sample: liver tumor tissue from sampling region 3. Subset here: tumor region T3, left-lateral pole. These receptors were collected from a man between 40 and 49 years old with primary liver carcinoma and hepatitis B virus infection.

V usage is TRBV29-1 and J usage is TRBJ2-2; TRBD2 matches at 7 bases. V was clipped by 4 bases and J by 16 bases; unmatched bases: 21. The CDR3 runs 15 residues. Germline V lookup: CDR1 SQVTM, CDR2 ANQGSEA. The CDR3 region is CSVGTSAANTGESFF. DNA of the CDR3: TGCAGCGTTGGGACTAGTGCGGCGAACACCGGGGAGTCGTTTTTT.

V is TRBV29-1 and J is TRBJ2-7; D is tentatively TRBD1 or TRBD2 (5 bases each). Germline lookup yields CDR1 SQVTM and CDR2 ANQGSEA. The CDR3 loop spans 13 amino acids. The ends were cut back, 6 bases at V and 7 bases at J, with 19 bases in the middle. The CDR3 protein is CSVTGTGRGEQYV. The CDR3, as DNA: TGCAGCGTAACCGGGACGGGGAGAGGAGAGCAGTACGTC.

To note about this clonotype: Lacking the conserved final phenylalanine or tryptophan, this CDR3 likely reflects a read error. This chain connects TRBV5-5 to TRBJ1-5; D remains unclear. The CDR3 runs 15 residues. Germline CDR1 reads SGHKS; CDR2 reads YYEKEE (reference sequence). The CDR3 sequence: CASSLAVDSYQPQHY. The CDR3 coding sequence is TGTGCCAGCAGCTTGGCTGTGGATAGCTATCAGCCCCAGCATTAT.

Notes on this clonotype: A much larger clone sits a single nucleotide away, making a read error possible. V is TRBV19 and J is TRBJ1-1; perhaps TRBD1 as D (6 bases). This CDR3 contains 14 residues. The ends were cut back, 7 bases at V and 6 bases at J, with 18 bases in the middle. Germline values: CDR1 LNHDA, CDR2 SQIVND (reference sequence). DNA for the CDR3: TGTGCCAGTAACACACAGGGAAGGGGCTCTGAAGCTTTCTTT. The encoded protein is CASNTQGRGSEAFF.

This rearrangement joins TRBV11-2 to TRBJ2-7; 7 bases match TRBD1. The ends lost 10 bases at V and 5 bases at J; junction bases unmatched: 17. Germline V gene lookup returns CDR1 SGHAT and CDR2 FQNNGV. The CDR3 loop spans 15 amino acids. The CDR3 loop is CAKSHSATGSHEQYF. DNA of the CDR3: TGTGCCAAGAGCCATTCTGCGACAGGGAGCCACGAGCAGTACTTC.

Concerning this clonotype itself: The germline gene is not matched at one end of the junction; a read error may be the cause. The chain uses TRBV14 and TRBJ1-1; TRBD1 is a possible D gene (6 bases). The germline CDR1 and CDR2 sequences are SGHDN and FVKESK. CDR3 length: 14 amino acids. CDR3 nucleotide sequence: TGTGCCAGCAGCCTTCGGACAGCCAACACTGAAGTTTTCTTT. This sequence encodes CASSLRTANTEVFF. The full variable domain, with the rest looked up from reference TRBV14 and TRBJ1-1, is EAGVTQFPSHSVIEKGQTVTLRCDPISGHDNLYWYRRVMGKEIKFLLHFVKESKQDESGMPNNRFLAERTGGTYSTLKVQPAELEDSGVYFCASSLRTANTEVFFGQGTRLTVV.

The chain couples TRBV29-1 to TRBJ2-5; D is uncertain. In germline, CDR1 is SQVTM, CDR2 ANQGSEA. This CDR3 region has 12 residues. Trimming shortened V by 8 bases and J by 11 bases, and 21 bases separated the two germline ends. CDR3: CSPRLVPNEQYF. CDR3 nucleotides: TGCAGCCCCCGTTTAGTACCCAATGAGCAGTACTTC.

This clonotype was seen a few times. An end of the junction differs from the germline gene, which may be a read error. This CDR3 reads CASSLGASRQETQYF. CDR3 nucleotide sequence: TGCGCCAGCAGCCTAGGGGCTAGCAGACAAGAGACCCAGTACTTC. The chain combines TRBV11-2 with TRBJ2-5; D could derive from TRBD1 or TRBD2 (5 bases each). The CDR3 has 15 residues. CDR1 and CDR2 (germline): SGHAT, FQNNGV.

Note on this clonotype: One end of the junction fails to match germline, which may point to a read error. This rearrangement joins TRBV29-1 to TRBJ2-1, with TRBD2 identical over 11 bases. The CDR3 extends over 15 amino acids. Germline V CDR1 and CDR2: SQVTM, ANQGSEA. CDR3 protein: CIVDGTSGRAWRQFF. Written as DNA, the CDR3 is TGCATCGTTGACGGGACTAGCGGAAGGGCATGGCGGCAGTTCTTC.